Listed below are T cell receptor beta chains from one sample, sequenced in a study of blood T cell repertoires in COVID-19. The assay was immunoSEQ multiplex PCR, and TCRdb's table has in-frame clones only and misses some. Of approximately 140,000 clones detected, roughly 85% appear once; the ten largest clones hold 2.5% to 4%. The sample was peripheral blood. Receptors originate from a man in his 70s with acute or convalescent COVID-19. Both conserved end residues are part of each CDR3. The D gene is left open where the match is weak. Where a row states a size, it is once, few, many or the class of an expanded clone; other rows omit it.

clone_size,v_call,d_call,j_call,cdr3_aa,cdr3_nt
NA,TRBV5-8,TRBD1,TRBJ1-2,CASSLDQTGGGSYGYTF,TGTGCCAGCAGCTTGGACCAGACAGGGGGCGGAAGCTATGGCTACACCTTC
NA,TRBV9,TRBD1,TRBJ2-1,CASSERTGGNTWGNEQFF,TGTGCCAGCAGCGAACGGACAGGGGGTAATACGTGGGGCAATGAGCAGTTCTTC
NA,TRBV5-1,NA,TRBJ1-3,CASSLAQGTGNTIYF,TGCGCCAGCAGCTTGGCCCAGGGGACTGGAAACACCATATATTTT
NA,TRBV6-2/TRBV6-3,TRBD2,TRBJ2-5,CASSLLAAQETQYF,TGTGCCAGCAGCCTACTAGCGGCCCAAGAGACCCAGTACTTC
NA,TRBV6-1,NA,TRBJ2-7,CASSDFGGTYEQYF,TGTGCCAGCAGTGATTTTGGGGGCACCTACGAGCAGTACTTC
few,TRBV7-9,NA,TRBJ2-1,CASSSPGSGLYNEQFF,TGTGCCAGCAGCTCCCCCGGTAGCGGCCTGTACAATGAGCAGTTCTTC
NA,TRBV6-6,TRBD1,TRBJ2-6,CASSPSGTGPGANVLTF,TGTGCCAGCAGTCCCTCCGGGACAGGTCCTGGGGCCAACGTCCTGACTTTC
NA,TRBV24-1,NA,TRBJ2-5,CATSGRGYQETQYF,TGTGCCACCAGTGGGAGGGGTTACCAAGAGACCCAGTACTTC
once,TRBV7-2,TRBD1,TRBJ2-7,CASSPTGGTAYEQYF,TGTGCCAGCAGCCCAACAGGGGGCACGGCCTACGAGCAGTACTTC
NA,TRBV5-1,TRBD2,TRBJ2-5,CASSSTGGGGKTQYF,TGCGCCAGCAGTTCCACAGGTGGGGGGGGAAAGACCCAGTACTTC
NA,TRBV28,TRBD1,TRBJ1-2,CASSDPGGAYGYTF,TGTGCCAGCAGTGATCCAGGGGGAGCCTATGGCTACACCTTC
NA,TRBV5-6,TRBD1,TRBJ2-1,CASSLSATGATMKQFF,TGTGCCAGCAGCTTGTCGGCCACAGGGGCTACAATGAAGCAGTTCTTC
NA,TRBV27,TRBD2,TRBJ2-1,CASSPRRTSDGLFF,TGTGCCAGCAGCCCCCGGAGGACTAGTGACGGCCTGTTCTTC
NA,TRBV7-3,NA,TRBJ1-6,CASSSDGGNSPLHF,TGTGCCAGCAGCTCGGACGGGGGAAATTCACCCCTCCACTTT
NA,TRBV30,TRBD2,TRBJ2-7,CAWSRGLAPYEQYF,TGTGCCTGGAGTAGGGGACTAGCTCCCTACGAGCAGTACTTC
NA,TRBV3-1/TRBV3-2,NA,TRBJ1-1,CASSQDFVGGTEAFF,TGTGCCAGCAGCCAAGATTTTGTCGGAGGGACTGAAGCTTTCTTT
NA,TRBV7-2,NA,TRBJ1-6,CASRRGGTSYNSPLHF,TGTGCCAGCAGAAGGGGCGGGACCAGCTATAATTCACCCCTCCACTTT
NA,TRBV27,TRBD1,TRBJ1-1,CATRSRTGDREAFF,TGTGCCACTAGGTCCCGGACAGGAGATCGTGAAGCTTTCTTT
few,TRBV9,TRBD2,TRBJ2-7,CASSFGLAANYEQYF,TGTGCCAGCAGCTTCGGACTAGCCGCTAACTACGAGCAGTACTTC
NA,TRBV9,TRBD1,TRBJ1-2,CASSVTKERGGGGYTF,TGTGCCAGCAGCGTTACTAAGGAGAGAGGGGGCGGCGGCTACACCTTC
NA,TRBV5-6,NA,TRBJ2-2,CASSLAGRETGELFF,TGTGCCAGCAGCTTGGCGGGTCGAGAGACCGGGGAGCTGTTTTTT
NA,TRBV7-8,NA,TRBJ2-5,CASSWGPRETQYF,TGTGCCAGCAGCTGGGGCCCACGGGAGACCCAGTACTTC
NA,TRBV11-3,TRBD2,TRBJ2-2,CASSLGGGSTGELFF,TGTGCCAGCAGCTTAGGGGGAGGGAGCACCGGGGAGCTGTTTTTT
NA,TRBV2,TRBD1,TRBJ2-5,CASSEGQGAAETQYF,TGTGCCAGCAGTGAAGGACAGGGGGCTGCAGAGACCCAGTACTTC
NA,TRBV7-8,TRBD2,TRBJ2-1,CASSIREGAYNEQFF,TGTGCCAGCAGCATCCGGGAGGGGGCCTACAATGAGCAGTTCTTC
NA,TRBV5-1,NA,TRBJ1-3,CASSRDFGNTIYF,TGCGCCAGCAGCCGGGACTTTGGCAACACCATATATTTT
NA,TRBV6-5,TRBD1,TRBJ1-1,CASRETGDWTEAFF,TGTGCCAGCAGAGAGACAGGGGATTGGACTGAAGCTTTCTTT
NA,TRBV5-4,TRBD1,TRBJ2-1,CASSLFGTGNYNEQFF,TGTGCCAGCAGCTTGTTTGGGACAGGGAACTACAATGAGCAGTTCTTC
NA,TRBV6-4,TRBD2,TRBJ2-1,CASSSSGSSYNEQFF,TGTGCCAGCAGTTCGAGCGGGAGTTCCTACAATGAGCAGTTCTTC
NA,TRBV27,TRBD2,TRBJ2-1,CASSLRTSGRTINEQFF,TGTGCCAGCAGTCTGCGGACTAGCGGGAGGACTATCAATGAGCAGTTCTTC
NA,TRBV7-2,NA,TRBJ1-3,CASSSPDWVSGNTIYF,TGTGCCAGCAGCTCCCCCGACTGGGTCTCTGGAAACACCATATATTTT
NA,TRBV27,NA,TRBJ2-2,CASSLRPGWRVSGELFF,TGTGCCAGCAGTTTACGTCCGGGCTGGCGGGTGTCCGGGGAGCTGTTTTTT
NA,TRBV5-6,TRBD1,TRBJ1-6,CASSVLEGANSPLHF,TGTGCCAGCAGCGTGTTGGAGGGGGCGAATTCACCCCTCCACTTT
NA,TRBV7-2,NA,TRBJ1-1,CASRRGQGGTEAFF,TGTGCCAGCAGACGTGGCCAGGGTGGGACTGAAGCTTTCTTT
NA,TRBV28,TRBD1,TRBJ1-2,CASSFEQGGRAYGYTF,TGTGCCAGCAGTTTTGAACAGGGGGGACGGGCTTATGGCTACACCTTC
once,TRBV28,NA,TRBJ1-1,CASSSIAGGNTEAFF,TGTGCCAGCAGTTCGATTGCAGGAGGTAACACTGAAGCTTTCTTT
NA,TRBV6-5,TRBD1,TRBJ2-7,CASSPWTGEYEQYF,TGTGCCAGCAGTCCGTGGACAGGGGAATACGAGCAGTACTTC
NA,TRBV28,TRBD2,TRBJ2-3,CASSLEREGTDTQYF,TGTGCCAGCAGTTTAGAGCGGGAGGGCACAGATACGCAGTATTTT
NA,TRBV5-6,TRBD2,TRBJ2-5,CASSLVSSGLGRGTQYF,TGTGCCAGCAGCTTGGTTTCTAGCGGGCTGGGGAGGGGGACCCAGTACTTC
NA,TRBV7-9,NA,TRBJ2-7,CASSFMAGVRDEQYF,TGTGCCAGCAGCTTTATGGCAGGGGTAAGAGACGAGCAGTACTTC
NA,TRBV7-2,NA,TRBJ2-4,CASSIAGPKNIQYF,TGTGCCAGCAGCATCGCGGGACCCAAAAACATTCAGTACTTC
NA,TRBV7-9,TRBD2,TRBJ2-5,CASSWGTSGKETQYF,TGTGCCAGCAGCTGGGGGACTAGCGGGAAAGAGACCCAGTACTTC
NA,TRBV2,NA,TRBJ2-2,CASTSTRNTGELFF,TGTGCCAGCACCTCAACTAGGAATACCGGGGAGCTGTTTTTT
NA,TRBV5-4,TRBD2,TRBJ2-1,CASSPGAGVEQFF,TGTGCCAGCAGCCCCGGAGCGGGAGTTGAGCAGTTCTTC
NA,TRBV27,TRBD1,TRBJ1-4,CASRALTGGVGEKLFF,TGTGCCAGCAGAGCACTGACAGGGGGCGTCGGTGAAAAACTGTTTTTT
NA,TRBV7-2,TRBD2,TRBJ2-5,CASSRSSGNQETQYF,TGTGCCAGCAGTCGGTCTAGCGGGAACCAAGAGACCCAGTACTTC
NA,TRBV10-3,NA,TRBJ2-1,CAISDSRGANEQFF,TGTGCCATCAGTGATTCTCGAGGAGCTAATGAGCAGTTCTTC
NA,TRBV4-2,TRBD1,TRBJ1-6,CASSQERTGGNSPLHF,TGTGCCAGCAGCCAAGAGAGGACAGGGGGCAATTCACCCCTCCACTTT
once,TRBV27,TRBD2,TRBJ2-1,CASSHLLAGRSNEQFF,TGTGCCAGCAGTCACCTACTAGCGGGAAGATCCAATGAGCAGTTCTTC
NA,TRBV11-2,TRBD1,TRBJ2-1,CASSFETGGYNEQFF,TGTGCCAGCAGCTTTGAGACAGGGGGCTACAATGAGCAGTTCTTC
NA,TRBV7-2,NA,TRBJ2-1,CASSLDSRYNEQFF,TGTGCCAGCAGCTTAGACAGTCGCTACAATGAGCAGTTCTTC